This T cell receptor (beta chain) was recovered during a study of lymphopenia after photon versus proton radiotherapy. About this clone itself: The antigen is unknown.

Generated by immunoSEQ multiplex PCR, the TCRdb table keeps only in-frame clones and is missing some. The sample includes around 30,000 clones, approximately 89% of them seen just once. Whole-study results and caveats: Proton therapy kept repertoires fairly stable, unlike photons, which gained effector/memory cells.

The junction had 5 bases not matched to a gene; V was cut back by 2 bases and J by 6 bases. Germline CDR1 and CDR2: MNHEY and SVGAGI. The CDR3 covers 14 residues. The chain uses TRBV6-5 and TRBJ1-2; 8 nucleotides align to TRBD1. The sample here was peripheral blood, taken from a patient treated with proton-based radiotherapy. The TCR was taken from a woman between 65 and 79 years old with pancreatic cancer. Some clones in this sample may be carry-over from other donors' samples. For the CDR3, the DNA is TGTGCCAGCAGTTACCATCCAGGGGGCGATGGCTACACCTTC. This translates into CASSYHPGGDGYTF.